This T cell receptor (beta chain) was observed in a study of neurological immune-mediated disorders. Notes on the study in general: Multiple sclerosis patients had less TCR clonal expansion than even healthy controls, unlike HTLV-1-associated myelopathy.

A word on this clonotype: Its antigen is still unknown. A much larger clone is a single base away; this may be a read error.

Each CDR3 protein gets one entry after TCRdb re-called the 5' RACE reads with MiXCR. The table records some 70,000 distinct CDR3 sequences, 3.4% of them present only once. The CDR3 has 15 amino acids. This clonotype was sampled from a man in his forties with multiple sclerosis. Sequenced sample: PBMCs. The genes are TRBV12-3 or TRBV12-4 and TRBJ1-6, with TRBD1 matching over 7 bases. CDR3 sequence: CASSQTGRQRSHLHF. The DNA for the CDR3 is TGTGCCAGCAGCCAGACAGGGAGGCAAAGATCACACCTCCACTTT.